This T cell receptor beta chain was sequenced for a study of T cells after yellow fever vaccination. TCRdb re-called the 5' RACE reads through MiXCR, storing one row per CDR3 protein. The profile shows 50,000 or so distinct CDR3 sequences, roughly 7% of them singletons. The CDR3 consists of 16 residues. Trimming removed 0 bases at V and 4 bases at J, with 13 bases between. From germline, CDR1 is LGHNA and CDR2 YSLEER. This clonotype has at least ten counts. This clonotype was sampled from a man in his late teens or twenties who received the YFV17D yellow fever vaccine. The specimen was CD8+ T cells sorted from PBMCs, collected about 2 weeks after the first yellow fever vaccination. This chain links TRBV4-3 with TRBJ1-5; D possibly corresponds to TRBD1 (5 bases). The CDR3 region has the DNA TGCGCCAGCAGCCAAGATCGGGATGCAGGGAATCAGCCCCAGCATTTT. This translates into CASSQDRDAGNQPQHF.